This T cell receptor beta chain came from a study of human T cells and chemical hapten exposure. Whole-study results and caveats: A positive correlation with patch test score was shown by PT1 expanded TCR counts.

The time point is: pre-sensitization, week 0. The treatment: therapeutic diphenylcyclopropenone sensitization with weekly scalp DPC. Each patch-test visit's blood sample preceded patch application. Donation of samples came from alopecia patients who were 18 to 70 years old and suitable for DPC. Worth noting for this clonotype: Antigen specificity is unknown.

TCRdb re-derived calls from the RACE reads in MiXCR, one entry per CDR3 protein. The sample lists around 200,000 distinct CDR3 sequences; under 35% were seen once. The TCR was taken from a woman aged 25 to 39 with alopecia areata. Some clones in this sample may be carry-over from other donors' samples. Sequenced material: whole blood, taken in connection with sensitization to the hapten diphenylcyclopropenone (DPC).

CDR3 in DNA: TGTGCCAGCAGCGCGACCGGGACAGCAGAGACAGATACGCAGTATTTT. Translation: CASSATGTAETDTQYF. The chain couples TRBV9 to TRBJ2-3; 7 nucleotides line up with TRBD1. The V segment lost 3 bases and the J segment 3 bases; nucleotides outside the gene matches: 10. Per germline, CDR1 SGDLS and CDR2 YYNGEE. There are 16 residues in the CDR3. The whole variable domain, filled in from reference TRBV9 and TRBJ2-3, reads DSGVTQTPKHLITATGQRVTLRCSPRSGDLSVYWYQQSLDQGLQFLIQYYNGEERAKGNILERFSAQQFPDLHSELNLSSLELGDSALYFCASSATGTAETDTQYFGPGTRLTVL.